Only a few counts were recorded for the clone carrying this TCR beta chain. The antigen is undetermined. Preparation of the TCRbeta library was carried out with unique molecular identifiers. TCRdb passed the PCR reads through MiXCR, listing each CDR3 protein once. The data contain 350,000 to 500,000 distinct CDR3 sequences, 43% of them seen just once; the ten biggest clones take up 27%. The sample originates from a study of T-cell reconstitution after alpha-beta-depleted transplantation in children. Study results and caveats: Some patients' high day-60 TCRbeta diversity was attributed to recipient cells surviving conditioning. T-cell counts and diversity were attributed mostly to newly produced T cells one year after transplant. Roughly two months post-transplant, alpha-beta T cells reportedly originated from several hundred graft clones that had expanded.

CDR3 size: 15 residues. The junction had 8 bases not matched to a gene; V was cut back by 5 bases and J by 4 bases. The sequence was collected from a girl aged 2 to 10 with aplastic anemia, due to receive a stem cell transplant. The material was PBMCs, obtained before TCRalphabeta/CD19-depleted stem cell transplant. The chain joins TRBV12-3 or TRBV12-4 to TRBJ1-3, with 7 bases aligning to TRBD1. CDR3 loop: CASSPTTGAGNTIYF. CDR3 nucleotides: TGTGCCAGCAGTCCGACCACAGGGGCCGGAAACACCATATATTTT.